This is a list of T cell receptor beta chains from one sample in a study of T-cell reconstitution after alpha-beta-depleted transplantation in children. TCRdb itself ran the PCR reads through MiXCR, one entry per CDR3 protein. The sample contains some 600,000 distinct CDR3 sequences, approximately 12% of which appear only once. Sample: PBMCs, mostly from graft donor cells, taken 360 days after TCRalphabeta/CD19-depleted stem cell transplant. These receptors originate from a male patient younger than 18 who had a stem cell transplant for acute myeloid leukemia, so the T cells may come from the graft donor. Each CDR3 is given with its conserved first and last residue. The order of the fields is J gene, D gene, V gene, clone size, CDR3 DNA, CDR3 protein. D genes are given only for firm matches. Size values are once, few and many counts, or a class for expanded clones, and some rows have none.

TRBJ2-1 TRBD2 TRBV7-2 NA TGTGCCAGCAGCTCGGGACTAGCGCTACGGGCCAATGAGCAGTTCTTC CASSSGLALRANEQFF
TRBJ2-7 TRBD1 TRBV11-2 NA TGTGCCAGCAGCTTCCCCCACAGGGGGTCTCCCTACGAGCAGTACTTC CASSFPHRGSPYEQYF
TRBJ1-2 NA TRBV3-1 many TGTGCCAGCAGCCAGGGGACCCACTATGGCTACACCTTC CASSQGTHYGYTF
TRBJ2-5 NA TRBV7-9 NA TGTGCCAGCTCGCTTCGACTAGAAGAGACCCAGTACTTC CASSLRLEETQYF
TRBJ2-1 NA TRBV11-3 few TGTGCCAGCAGCCCGAGGGGGTCCCTCGAGAATGAGCAGTTCTTC CASSPRGSLENEQFF
TRBJ1-1 NA TRBV6-2/TRBV6-3 many TGTGCCAGCACCCGGGACACGAACACTGAAGCTTTCTTT CASTRDTNTEAFF
TRBJ2-1 NA TRBV29-1 many TGCAGCGTTTCCCGAGGTCTCTTATCCTACAATGAGCAGTTCTTC CSVSRGLLSYNEQFF
TRBJ2-5 NA TRBV27 NA TGTGCCAGCAGTTTCTCTCGGAACCAAGAGACCCAGTACTTC CASSFSRNQETQYF
TRBJ2-1 TRBD2 TRBV27 many TGTGCCAGCAGTCATGGGACTAGCGCTTACAATGAGCAGTTCTTC CASSHGTSAYNEQFF
TRBJ2-1 NA TRBV5-1 few TGCGCCAGCACCGAGGAGGGATTCGGCTACAATGAGCAGTTCTTC CASTEEGFGYNEQFF
TRBJ2-1 NA TRBV12-3/TRBV12-4 few TGTGCCAGCAGAATAGCGGTTATCTCCTACAATGAGCAGTTCTTC CASRIAVISYNEQFF
TRBJ2-7 NA TRBV5-1 few TGCGCCAGCAGCTATACTACAGGGAGCTCCTACGAGCAGTACTTC CASSYTTGSSYEQYF
TRBJ2-2 TRBD2 TRBV12-3/TRBV12-4 NA TGTGCCAGCAGTTTAAAAGGGAGCGGGAGGAACACCGGGGAGCTGTTTTTT CASSLKGSGRNTGELFF
TRBJ2-2 NA TRBV2 NA TGTGCCAGTCGCCCCCGGACCCCGAACACCGGGGAGCTGTTTTTT CASRPRTPNTGELFF
TRBJ1-2 NA TRBV4-3 few TGCGCCAGCAGCCAATCCCGGGACATCCACCATGGCTACACCTTC CASSQSRDIHHGYTF
TRBJ2-1 TRBD2 TRBV19 NA TGTGCCAGTAGCTTTTTCTTCGGACGGACTAGCGGGAGTGTATGGAATGAGCAGTTCTTC CASSFFFGRTSGSVWNEQFF
TRBJ2-1 TRBD2 TRBV24-1 few TGTGCCACCAGTTGGCGGGAGGGCCCCTACAATGAGCAGTTCTTC CATSWREGPYNEQFF
TRBJ2-7 NA TRBV15 few TGTGCCACCAGCAGCTTCGGCTACGAGCAGTACTTC CATSSFGYEQYF
TRBJ2-3 TRBD1 TRBV6-2/TRBV6-3 few TGTGCCAGCCGGGACAGGCTATATACGCAGTATTTT CASRDRLYTQYF
TRBJ2-5 NA TRBV11-2 NA TGTGCCAGCAGCGCAACACCAGGAGTGAAGCAAGAGACCCAGTACTTC CASSATPGVKQETQYF
TRBJ2-5 NA TRBV2 many TGTGCCAGCACCCCCCAAGAGACCCAGTACTTC CASTPQETQYF
TRBJ1-4 NA TRBV7-8 many TGTGCCAGCAGCTCCGGCTCCTATAATGAAAAACTGTTTTTT CASSSGSYNEKLFF
TRBJ1-5 TRBD1 TRBV10-3 NA TGTGCCATCGGACAGGGGGCCAGCAATCAGCCCCAGCATTTT CAIGQGASNQPQHF
TRBJ1-1 TRBD1 TRBV9 few TGTGCCAGCAGCAGCTTTCGAAGGGGGCGAGTTACTGAAGCTTTCTTT CASSSFRRGRVTEAFF
TRBJ2-7 TRBD2 TRBV15 NA TGTGCCACCAGCAGCTACCCCGGGACTAGCGACTCTGAGAGCTACGAGCAGTACTTC CATSSYPGTSDSESYEQYF
TRBJ2-1 TRBD2 TRBV10-3 few TGTGCCATCAGGGAGCCGGGAGGCCATAATGAGCAGTTCTTC CAIREPGGHNEQFF
TRBJ2-5 TRBD2 TRBV28 NA TGTGCCAGCAGTTCCATGCGGGGTAGCGGGGGCCAAGAGACCCAGTACTTC CASSSMRGSGGQETQYF
TRBJ2-1 TRBD2 TRBV10-3 many TGTGCCATCAGTGTTAGGGGCACGACTAGCGGGAGCCCCTACAATGAGCAGTTCTTC CAISVRGTTSGSPYNEQFF
TRBJ2-1 TRBD2 TRBV11-2 NA TGTGCCAGCAGCGAAACGAGGAGCGGGGGCTCCTACAATGAGCAGTTCTTC CASSETRSGGSYNEQFF
TRBJ2-5 TRBD1 TRBV6-2/TRBV6-3 NA TGTGCCAGCAGTTACCCGGACAGGGGGCCTCCCCAAGAGACCCAGTACTTC CASSYPDRGPPQETQYF
TRBJ2-1 NA TRBV7-9 many TGTGCCAGCAGCGCACCTAGTGGGGTGATGCGCGAGCAGTTCTTC CASSAPSGVMREQFF
TRBJ2-7 NA TRBV11-2 many TGTGCCAGCAGCTTAGTAAGGGCGATCCCCTACGAGCAGTACTTC CASSLVRAIPYEQYF
TRBJ2-1 NA TRBV20-1 few TGCAGTGCTAGAGATTCGGGTCCTTTCCTTGGAAATGAGCAGTTCTTC CSARDSGPFLGNEQFF
TRBJ2-7 NA TRBV20-1 few TGCAGTGCTAGAGATGGCAGGGGGGGGTACGAGCAGTACTTC CSARDGRGGYEQYF
TRBJ1-1 TRBD1 TRBV7-3 NA TGTGCCAGCAGCATCGACAGGGTCCGTCCCACTGAAGCTTTCTTT CASSIDRVRPTEAFF
TRBJ1-4 NA TRBV12-3/TRBV12-4 NA TGTGCCAGCAGTTCCCCGGGACGCCCGAAACTGTTTTTT CASSSPGRPKLFF
TRBJ2-5 TRBD2 TRBV27 NA TGTGCCAGCAGTCGTCGGACTAGCGGGATGGTAGAGACCCAGTACTTC CASSRRTSGMVETQYF
TRBJ2-2 TRBD1 TRBV23-1 NA TGCGCCAGCAGTCCAGTCTGCACAGGGGAGACCGGGGAGCTGTTTTTT CASSPVCTGETGELFF
TRBJ2-2 TRBD2 TRBV20-1 NA TGCAGTGCTAGAGATCGGGCGGGAGCAGCATCCGGGGAGCTGTTTTTT CSARDRAGAASGELFF
TRBJ1-2 NA TRBV3-1 many TGTGCCAGCAGCCAAGATGGGAAGTATGGCTACACCTTC CASSQDGKYGYTF